This T cell receptor beta chain comes out of a study of blood T cell repertoires in COVID-19. About the study: Spain, Italy and the United States supplied samples that represented acute and convalescent COVID-19.

V lost 3 bases and J lost 2, with 13 bases in between. Germline values: CDR1 KGHSH, CDR2 LQKENI. The length of the CDR3 is 15 residues. Authors' data handling: Nucleated cell counts were estimated from reference gene primer amplification. Method: immunoSEQ multiplex PCR; TCRdb's copy keeps in-frame clones and lacks some. Clonal size and the V and J genes are those of that table, whereas D and trimming came from the DNA. The profile shows some 280,000 clones, 75% to 90% of them singletons. The chain carries TRBV18 and TRBJ1-1; a possible D gene is TRBD1 (6 bases). This TCR came from a woman aged 40 to 55 who had recovered from COVID-19. The sample was peripheral blood. CDR3: CASSPQDRSNTEAFF. In DNA form, the CDR3 reads TGTGCCAGCTCACCCCAAGACAGGAGCAACACTGAAGCTTTCTTT.